This TCR beta chain was captured by sequencing in a study of neurological immune-mediated disorders. TCRdb passed the 5' RACE reads through MiXCR, listing each CDR3 protein once. The table lists over 65,000 distinct CDR3 sequences, approximately 2.4% of them singletons. This clonotype was counted at least ten times. Its target is unknown. Regarding the study as a whole: When the repertoires were grouped phylogenetically, those of 18 of the 34 multiple sclerosis patients came together in a single cluster of related CDR3 sequences, which points to a possible repertoire-level signature. HTLV-1-associated myelopathy ranked highest for TCR clonal expansion and multiple sclerosis lowest, beneath healthy controls. Because no CDR3 amino acid sequences were shared across subjects by expanded clones, private repertoires were suggested in all groups.

With 7 bases removed from V and 0 bases from J, the gap between germline ends came to 16 bases. This CDR3 contains 17 residues. Germline CDR1 reads LGHNA; CDR2 reads YSLEER. This sequence joins TRBV4-3 and TRBJ2-6, with D perhaps TRBD2 (5 bases). The clonotype comes from a woman in her thirties with multiple sclerosis. The specimen sequenced was PBMCs. The CDR3 bases are TGCGCCAGCACGCCGAATCTTGGGAGCTCTGGGGCCAACGTCCTGACTTTC. This translates into CASTPNLGSSGANVLTF.